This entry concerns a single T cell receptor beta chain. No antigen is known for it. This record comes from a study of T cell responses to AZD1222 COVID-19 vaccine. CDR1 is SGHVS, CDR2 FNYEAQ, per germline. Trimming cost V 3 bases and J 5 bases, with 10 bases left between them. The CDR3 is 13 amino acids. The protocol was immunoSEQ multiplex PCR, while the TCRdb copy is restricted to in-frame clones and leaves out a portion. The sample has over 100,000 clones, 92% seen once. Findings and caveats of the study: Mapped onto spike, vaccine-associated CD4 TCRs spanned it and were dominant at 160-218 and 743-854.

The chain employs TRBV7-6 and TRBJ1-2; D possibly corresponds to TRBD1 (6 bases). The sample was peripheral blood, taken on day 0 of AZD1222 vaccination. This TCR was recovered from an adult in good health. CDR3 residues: CASSLGTSYGYTF. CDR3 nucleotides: TGTGCCAGCAGCTTGGGGACATCATATGGCTACACCTTC. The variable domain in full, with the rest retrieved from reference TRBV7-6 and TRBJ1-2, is GAGVSQSPRYKVTKRGQDVALRCDPISGHVSLYWYRQALGQGPEFLTYFNYEAQQDKSGLPNDRFSAERPEGSISTLTIQRTEQRDSAMYRCASSLGTSYGYTFGSGTRLTVV.